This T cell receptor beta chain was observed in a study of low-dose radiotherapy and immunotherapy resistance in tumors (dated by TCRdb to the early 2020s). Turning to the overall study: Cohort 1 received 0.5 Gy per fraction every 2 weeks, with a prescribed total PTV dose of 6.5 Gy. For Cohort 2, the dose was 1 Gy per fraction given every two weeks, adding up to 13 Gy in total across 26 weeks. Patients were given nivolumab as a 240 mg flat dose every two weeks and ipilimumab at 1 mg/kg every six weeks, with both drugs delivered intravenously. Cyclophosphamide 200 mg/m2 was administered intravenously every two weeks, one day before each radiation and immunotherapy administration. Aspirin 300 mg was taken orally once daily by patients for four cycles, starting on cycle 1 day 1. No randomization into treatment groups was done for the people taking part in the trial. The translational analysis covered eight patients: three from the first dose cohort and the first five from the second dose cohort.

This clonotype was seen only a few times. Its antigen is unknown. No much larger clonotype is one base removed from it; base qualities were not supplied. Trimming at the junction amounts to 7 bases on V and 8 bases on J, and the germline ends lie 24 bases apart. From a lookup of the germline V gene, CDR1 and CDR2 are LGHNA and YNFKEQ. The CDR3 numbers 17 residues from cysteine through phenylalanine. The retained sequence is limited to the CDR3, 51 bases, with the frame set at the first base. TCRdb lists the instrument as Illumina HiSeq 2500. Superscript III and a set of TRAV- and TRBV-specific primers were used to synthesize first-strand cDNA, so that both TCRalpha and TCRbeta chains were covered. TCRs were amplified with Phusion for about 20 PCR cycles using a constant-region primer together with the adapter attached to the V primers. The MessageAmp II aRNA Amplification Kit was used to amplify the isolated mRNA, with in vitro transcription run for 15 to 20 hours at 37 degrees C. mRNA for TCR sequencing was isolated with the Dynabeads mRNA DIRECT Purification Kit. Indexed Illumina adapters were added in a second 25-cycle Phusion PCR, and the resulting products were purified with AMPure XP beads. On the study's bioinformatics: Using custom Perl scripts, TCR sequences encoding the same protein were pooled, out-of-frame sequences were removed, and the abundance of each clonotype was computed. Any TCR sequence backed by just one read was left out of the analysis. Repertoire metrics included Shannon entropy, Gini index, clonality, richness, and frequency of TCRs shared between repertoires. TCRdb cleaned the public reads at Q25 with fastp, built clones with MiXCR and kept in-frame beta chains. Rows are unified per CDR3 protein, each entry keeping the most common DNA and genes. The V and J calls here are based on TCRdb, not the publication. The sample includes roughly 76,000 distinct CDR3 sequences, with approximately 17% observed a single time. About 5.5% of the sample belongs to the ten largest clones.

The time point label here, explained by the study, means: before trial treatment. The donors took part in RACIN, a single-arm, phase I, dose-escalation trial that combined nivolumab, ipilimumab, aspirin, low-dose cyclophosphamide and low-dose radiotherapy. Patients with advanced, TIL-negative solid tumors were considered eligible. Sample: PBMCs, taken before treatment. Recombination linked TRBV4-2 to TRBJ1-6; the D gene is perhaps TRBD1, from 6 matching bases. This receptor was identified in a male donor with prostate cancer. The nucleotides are TGTGCCAGCACTGAAACCTTGGGGTCAGGGGCCTATTCACCCCTCCACTTT. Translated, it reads CASTETLGSGAYSPLHF.